The clone carrying this TCR beta chain was recorded a few times. No antigen is known for it. The data were obtained in a study of beta chain features in type 1 diabetes. Study outcomes and limitations: Patients with Type 1 diabetes showed moderately but significantly shorter TCRB CDR3s in all four CD4+ subsets.

The authors reverse transcribed all of the isolated RNA, so sequencing captured expressed TCRB transcripts. Clones were sequenced by immunoSEQ multiplex PCR, and TCRdb holds only the in-frame ones, with some missing. The data show hundreds of thousands of clones, over 12% seen once. Germline loops: CDR1 MDHEN, CDR2 SYDVKM. Trimming took off 2 bases at V and 0 bases at J, with 5 bases between the two ends. CDR3 length: 14 residues. The sequenced sample was naive CD4+ T cells from blood. The chain joins TRBV28 to TRBJ1-3; no reliable D call. The receptor's source is a man aged 18 to 30 with type 1 diabetes. CDR3 protein: CASSLVSSGNTIYF. The CDR3 DNA sequence: TGTGCCAGCAGTTTAGTCAGCTCTGGAAACACCATATATTTT.